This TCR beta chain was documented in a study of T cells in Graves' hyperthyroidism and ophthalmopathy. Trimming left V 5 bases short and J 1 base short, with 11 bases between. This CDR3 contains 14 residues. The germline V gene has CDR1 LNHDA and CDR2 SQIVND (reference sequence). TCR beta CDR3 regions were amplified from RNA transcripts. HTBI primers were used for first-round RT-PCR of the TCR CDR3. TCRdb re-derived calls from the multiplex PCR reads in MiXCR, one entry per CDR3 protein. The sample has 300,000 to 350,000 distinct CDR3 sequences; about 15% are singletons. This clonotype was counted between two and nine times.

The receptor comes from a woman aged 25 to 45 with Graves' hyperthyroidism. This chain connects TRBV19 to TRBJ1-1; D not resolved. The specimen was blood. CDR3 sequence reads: CASSPPPENTEAFF. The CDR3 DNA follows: TGTGCCAGTAGTCCCCCCCCAGAGAACACTGAAGCTTTCTTT.